A selection of T cell receptor beta chains follows, all from one sample in a study of shared clonotypes between healthy human individuals. Sequencing used immunoSEQ multiplex PCR; TCRdb keeps in-frame clones, though not all of them. In the table there are roughly 2.4 million clones, roughly 95% of which are singletons. The sequenced sample consisted of naive CD4+ T cells sorted from blood. These receptors all stem from a man aged 18 to 30 in good health. The CDR3 runs from the conserved cysteine through the conserved F or W. Fields, in order: V gene, clone size, D gene, J gene, CDR3 DNA, CDR3 protein. D genes are given only for firm matches. Clone size is shown for a subset of rows, as once, few, many or a class of expanded clone.

TRBV28	.	.	TRBJ1-2	TGTGCCAGCAGCTTGGGCCTAAACTATGGCTACACCTTC	CASSLGLNYGYTF
TRBV30	.	.	TRBJ2-3	TGTGCCTGGAGGGCGCTAACTAGCACAGATACGCAGTATTTT	CAWRALTSTDTQYF
TRBV28	.	TRBD1	TRBJ1-5	TGTGCCAGCAGCCGCGACAGGGCAGGCAATCAGCCCCAGCATTTT	CASSRDRAGNQPQHF
TRBV5-1	.	TRBD2	TRBJ2-5	TGCGCCAGCAGCTTGGAGGGTAGCGGGTCCCAAGAGACCCAGTACTTC	CASSLEGSGSQETQYF
TRBV6-1	.	.	TRBJ2-4	TGTGCCAGCAGGGACTGGGCGTTGGCCAAAAACATTCAGTACTTC	CASRDWALAKNIQYF
TRBV7-2	once	.	TRBJ2-5	TGTGCCAGCAGCCAGAATGCTGGGGGGCGAGAGACCCAGTACTTC	CASSQNAGGRETQYF
TRBV6-4	.	TRBD1	TRBJ1-2	TGTGCCAGCAGTGCGACAGGGGGTAACTATGGCTACACCTTC	CASSATGGNYGYTF
TRBV6-1	.	TRBD2	TRBJ2-5	TGTGCCAGCAGGCTAGCGGGGGGGAGGGAGACCCAGTACTTC	CASRLAGGRETQYF
TRBV5-1	.	.	TRBJ1-5	TGCGCCAGCAGCATGATACAACCTGGGGTACAGGGAACGAATCAGCCCCAGCATTTT	CASSMIQPGVQGTNQPQHF
TRBV7-8	.	.	TRBJ2-5	TGTGCCAGCAGCTTAGGAACCGGTCAATGGGAGACCCAGTACTTC	CASSLGTGQWETQYF
TRBV30	.	.	TRBJ2-7	TGTGCCTGGGGACCACTAGGCTCCTACGAGCAGTACTTC	CAWGPLGSYEQYF
TRBV28	once	.	TRBJ2-7	TGTGCCAGCAGTTCGGCGCTGCTTTACGAGCAGTACTTC	CASSSALLYEQYF
TRBV5-4	.	TRBD2	TRBJ2-1	TGTGCCAGCAGCCCCGGGACTAGCGGGATGGATGAGCAGTTCTTC	CASSPGTSGMDEQFF
TRBV18	.	TRBD2	TRBJ2-3	TGTGCCAGCTCACCACTAGCCTCTAGCGGGAGGGCGGCAGATACGCAGTATTTT	CASSPLASSGRAADTQYF
TRBV5-4	.	TRBD2	TRBJ2-2	TGTGCCAGCAGCTCCGGGGCACTAGCGGCGAACACCGGGGAGCTGTTTTTT	CASSSGALAANTGELFF
TRBV6-5	.	TRBD1	TRBJ1-2	TGTGCCAGCAGGGGGACAGAAGCTAACTATGGCTACACCTTC	CASRGTEANYGYTF
TRBV21-1	.	.	TRBJ2-5	TGTGCCAGCAGCAAAGGAGCAGGGGGTAAAGAGACCCAGTACTTC	CASSKGAGGKETQYF
TRBV10-3	.	.	TRBJ2-7	TGTGCCATCAGTGGCTCAGGGTACTCCTACGAGCAGTACTTC	CAISGSGYSYEQYF
TRBV19	.	TRBD1	TRBJ1-4	TGTGCCAGTAGGGACAGGGGATTAAGAAATGAAAAACTGTTTTTT	CASRDRGLRNEKLFF
TRBV30	.	.	TRBJ2-6	TGTGCCTGGAGTGTACGTCAAACTGGGGCCAACGTCCTGACTTTC	CAWSVRQTGANVLTF
TRBV14	.	TRBD2	TRBJ2-7	TGTGCCAGCAGCCTATCGGGGGGTACCTACGAGCAGTACTTC	CASSLSGGTYEQYF
TRBV19	once	.	TRBJ2-7	TGTGCCAGTAGTATCTGGCTAGCAGGAAGCGAGCAGTACTTC	CASSIWLAGSEQYF
TRBV5-1	.	TRBD1	TRBJ2-1	TGCGCCAGCAGCACGACCGCGGGACAGGGGTACAATGAGCAGTTCTTC	CASSTTAGQGYNEQFF
TRBV9	.	TRBD2	TRBJ2-5	TGTGCCAGCAGCGATAGAGGGAGCGGGGGGACTGAGACCCAGTACTTC	CASSDRGSGGTETQYF
TRBV25-1	.	.	TRBJ2-3	TGTGCCAGCAGTGAATTAGGGACAAGGAACACAGATACGCAGTATTTT	CASSELGTRNTDTQYF
TRBV29-1	.	.	TRBJ2-2	TGCAGCGTTGACATCCGGGGCACCGGGGAGCTGTTTTTT	CSVDIRGTGELFF
TRBV10-1	.	TRBD2	TRBJ2-7	TGCGCCAGCAGTGAGTCTCGAGCGGGGGCCTCGGAAGAGCAGTACTTC	CASSESRAGASEEQYF
TRBV19	.	.	TRBJ1-5	TGTGCCAGTACCCCCGGAACTACCAATCAGCCCCAGCATTTT	CASTPGTTNQPQHF
TRBV29-1	.	TRBD1	TRBJ2-7	TGCAGCGTTGAAGGTCAGGGGGCCGAGCAGTACTTC	CSVEGQGAEQYF
TRBV7-6	.	TRBD1	TRBJ1-4	TGTGCCAGCAGCTTAGCGGGACAGGTTGGGAAAGAAAAACTGTTTTTT	CASSLAGQVGKEKLFF
TRBV10-3	.	.	TRBJ1-1	TGTGCCATCAGCGATAAAGGAAACACTGAAGCTTTCTTT	CAISDKGNTEAFF
TRBV18	.	.	TRBJ2-2	TGTGCCAGCTCACTGAACTTACAGGTGGCCGGGGAGCTGTTTTTT	CASSLNLQVAGELFF
TRBV6-5	.	TRBD1	TRBJ2-7	TGTGCCAGCAGGGATGGGACAGGGGCTGTCTACGAGCAGTACTTC	CASRDGTGAVYEQYF
TRBV6-5	.	.	TRBJ1-1	TGTGCCAGCAGTTACTCCTTCAGGGCCACCTTTGAAGCTTTCTTT	CASSYSFRATFEAFF
TRBV7-9	.	.	TRBJ1-4	TGTGCCAGCAGTTTAGCCCCGGCAACTAATGAAAAACTGTTTTTT	CASSLAPATNEKLFF
TRBV7-2	.	.	TRBJ1-1	TGTGCCAGCAGCTTTGGGGACCTGAACACTGAAGCTTTCTTT	CASSFGDLNTEAFF
TRBV5-1	.	TRBD2	TRBJ2-7	TGCGCCAGCAGGTCAGGGCCCGGGACTAGCGGGAGCGAGCAGTACTTC	CASRSGPGTSGSEQYF
TRBV10-1	.	TRBD2	TRBJ2-1	TGCGCCAGCAGTGAGTCGACCGGGACTAGCGGGAGGCAGTTCTTC	CASSESTGTSGRQFF
TRBV6-5	.	.	TRBJ2-1	TGTGCCAGCAGGGACCAGGGGGAGCAGTTCTTC	CASRDQGEQFF
TRBV27	.	.	TRBJ2-1	TGTGCCAGCAGTCGTGGACTCGGGGGAAATGAGCAGTTCTTC	CASSRGLGGNEQFF
TRBV7-2	.	.	TRBJ1-2	TGTGCCAGCAGCTTCACGGGGGGCAACTATGGCTACACCTTC	CASSFTGGNYGYTF